The clone carrying this T cell receptor beta chain was seen only a few times. A clone one base away is much larger, so this may be a read error. The sample is drawn from a study of T cells in Graves' hyperthyroidism and ophthalmopathy. The CDR3 spans 14 residues. V shed 0 bases and J shed 6 bases, with 9 bases lying between them. Germline V gene sequence: CDR1 SGDLS, CDR2 YYNGEE. Amplification of TCR beta CDR3 regions was performed using RNA transcripts as template. Using the HTBI primer set, a first-round RT-PCR was run on the TCR CDR3. TCRdb reprocessed the multiplex PCR reads via MiXCR and lists one record per CDR3 protein. The sample yields a few hundred thousand distinct CDR3 sequences, around 42% seen once. Clinical symptoms, serum thyroxine and TRAb, thyroid ultrasound and orbital computed tomography were used for the diagnoses.

Specimen: peripheral blood or thyroid tissue (not recorded which). The V call is TRBV9, the J call TRBJ1-4, with a possible D match to TRBD1 (6 bases). This TCR was sampled from an adult woman with Graves' disease, either hyperthyroidism or ophthalmopathy (not recorded which). CDR3 nucleotide sequence: TGTGCCAGCAGCGTAGGACAGGTGGATGAAAAACTGTTTTTT. Residues: CASSVGQVDEKLFF.